This T cell receptor beta chain was recovered during a study of control samples from healthy donors and cancer patients. Here immunoSEQ multiplex PCR was the method, and the copy in TCRdb shows in-frame clones only, minus some. This table has 79,000 or so clones, 85% to 90% appearing once. With 6 bases removed from V and 1 base from J, the gap between germline ends came to 12 bases. The CDR3 is 14 amino acids. Germline CDR1 MNHEY, CDR2 SVGAGI. This clone was recorded only once. The receptor was derived from a woman in her 50s with colorectal cancer. The rearrangement joins TRBV6-5 to TRBJ1-2; D is undetermined. Sequenced: PBMCs. CDR3 bases: TGTGCCAGCAGCAGGAGGGCGAATAACTATGGCTACACCTTC. Translated: CASSRRANNYGYTF.